This T cell receptor beta chain was captured in a study of blood T cell repertoires in COVID-19. How the authors handled the data: Nucleated cell number was recorded as an estimate derived from reference gene primer amplification. Assay used: immunoSEQ multiplex PCR; TCRdb lists only in-frame clones, some missing. V, J and clone size derive from that table, while D and trimming were established from the DNA sequence. The sample holds about 130,000 clones, 86% seen once. The CDR3 sequence is 16 residues long. The V end lost 3 bases, the J end lost 1 base, and 16 bases lay between the germline ends. Per the germline V gene, CDR1 is MNHEY and CDR2 is SVGAGI.

The chain has TRBV6-5 and TRBJ2-7; perhaps TRBD1 as D (5 bases). Sequenced input: PBMCs or T cells enriched from blood (not recorded which). The source is a woman aged 50 to 65 who had recovered from COVID-19. The CDR3 loop is CASSYDSATLSYEQYF. The CDR3 nucleotides are TGTGCCAGCAGTTATGACAGCGCCACCCTTTCCTACGAGCAGTACTTC.